This T cell receptor beta chain is drawn from a study of Graves' ophthalmopathy and Graves' hyperthyroidism. Whole-study results and caveats: A majority of expanded thyroid clonotypes exceeding 0.001 frequency were likewise present in blood.

Amplification from RNA transcripts yielded the TCR beta CDR3 regions. Second-round multiplex PCR came after a first-round RT-PCR that employed HTBI primers. TCRdb independently ran MiXCR on the multiplex PCR reads; one entry per CDR3 protein. The sample records about 1.2 million distinct CDR3 sequences, 35% to 40% being singletons. The V gene's germline CDR1 is SGHTS and CDR2 YDEGEE. This CDR3 spans 14 amino acids. V lost 0 bases to trimming and J lost 6 bases; unmatched junction nucleotides: 3. Ten or more counts support this clonotype. The target antigen is unknown. The chain carries TRBV5-8 and TRBJ1-2; 9 positions agree with TRBD1. Material: peripheral blood or thyroid tissue (not recorded which). The TCR comes from an adult man with Graves' hyperthyroidism. CDR3 in DNA: TGTGCCAGCAGCTTGGTTGGGACAGGGAATGGCTACACCTTC. This translates into CASSLVGTGNGYTF.